These 28 T cell receptor beta chains originate from one sample sequenced in a study of Tregs in tolerant kidney transplant recipients. Only in-frame clones appear in the TCRdb table, and some are missing; sequencing was by immunoSEQ multiplex PCR. Counted here are 15,000 or so clones, about half occurring once; the ten biggest clones make up about 3.3%. Their recognized antigens are unknown. CFSE-labeled recipient PBMCs were cultured roughly 6 days with irradiated graft donor PBMCs, then FACS-sorted. Sample: CD4+ T cells from blood cultured with allogeneic cells, taken before the transplant. The source is a human patient who received a combined kidney and bone marrow transplant.

The chain has TRBV21-1 and TRBJ2-7; the table calls TRBD2, which could not be checked here. TRBV21-1 is assigned pseudogene status. The length of the CDR3 is 17 residues. CDR3 in DNA: TGTGCCAGCAGACCTCGCCGGCTAGCGGGAGGGTCCTACGAGCAGTACTTC. Encoded protein: CASRPRRLAGGSYEQYF.

CDR3 protein: CASSYRDTYQPQHF. Here the CDR3 DNA reads TGTGCCAGCAGCTACCGGGACACCTATCAGCCCCAGCATTTT. The chain is built from TRBV7-3 and TRBJ1-5; D possibly corresponds to TRBD1 (6 bases). The germline V gene has CDR1 SGHTA and CDR2 FQGTGA. This CDR3 is built from 14 residues. V lost 4 bases and J lost 5, with 12 bases in between.

The chain couples TRBV4-2 to TRBJ2-3; no reliable D call. Germline V gene data show CDR1 as LGHNA and CDR2 as YNFKEQ. V was cut by 1 base and J by 4 bases, with 6 bases left in between. The CDR3 is made up of 13 amino acids. CDR3 DNA: TGTGCCAGCAGCCAAGTCTATTCAGATACGCAGTATTTT. It encodes CASSQVYSDTQYF.

The sample holds one count of this clone. This chain links TRBV6-6 with TRBJ2-7, with D maybe TRBD1 (6 bases). Germline loops: CDR1 MNHNY, CDR2 SVGAGI (reference sequence). Trimming stripped 2 bases from V and 0 bases from J, with 11 bases between. The CDR3 length is 15 residues. Here the CDR3 DNA reads TGTGCCAGCAGTTACCTAAGGACAGTCTCCTACGAGCAGTACTTC. It yields the protein CASSYLRTVSYEQYF.

J is TRBJ2-5 and V is TRBV11-2; 7 nucleotides align to TRBD1. Gene TRBJ2-7 matches the end of the DNA better, so the J call may be wrong. The germline gives CDR1 SGHAT, CDR2 FQNNGV. The CDR3 is made up of 18 amino acids. CDR3 nucleotide sequence: TGTGCCAGTCATGTCGGGGACAGAATGATGAGGAGCTCCTACGAGCAGTACTTC. It is translated as CASHVGDRMMRSSYEQYF.

This chain connects TRBV7-9 to TRBJ2-7; TRBD2 matches at 10 bases. CDR1 is SEHNR, CDR2 FQNEAQ, per germline (reference sequence). Trimming cost V 2 bases and J 3 bases; bases outside gene matches: 13. The CDR3 consists of 18 residues. The CDR3 here is CASSLTGTSGRALYEQYF. The DNA for the CDR3 is TGTGCCAGCAGCTTAACGGGGACGAGCGGGAGGGCCCTCTACGAGCAGTACTTC.

This clone appeared a single time. This sequence joins TRBV7-6 and TRBJ2-6, with TRBD2 matching over 11 bases. Trimming took 2 bases from V and 3 from J; bases not matched to a gene: 18. In germline, CDR1 is SGHVS, CDR2 FNYEAQ. The CDR3 has 22 residues. The CDR3 bases are TGTGCCAGCAGCTTACTTTTTATAGCGGGGGGGCCCTCAATTGTTGGGGCCAACGTCCTGACTTTC. As protein: CASSLLFIAGGPSIVGANVLTF.

V usage is TRBV7-2 and J usage is TRBJ2-1, with 14 bases identical to TRBD2. CDR3 length: 19 residues. Trimming removed 8 bases from V and 9 bases from J; junction bases left unmatched: 21. Germline values: CDR1 SGHTA, CDR2 FQGNSA. CDR3 nucleotide sequence: TGTGCCAGCGATCGTCTCGGACTAGCGGGAGGAAGGCGGTGGGCTGAGCAGTTCTTC. Amino acids: CASDRLGLAGGRRWAEQFF.

J is TRBJ2-1 and V is TRBV19; possible D gene TRBD2, 6 bases. V lost 3 bases and J lost 8, with 17 bases in between. The germline CDR1 and CDR2 sequences are LNHDA and SQIVND (reference sequence). The CDR3 is 15 amino acids. Here the CDR3 DNA reads TGTGCCAGTAGTATCGTGGGCGGGAAAGGTCATGAGCAGTTCTTC. Encoded protein: CASSIVGGKGHEQFF. The full variable domain, with the rest looked up from reference TRBV19 and TRBJ2-1, is DGGITQSPKYLFRKEGQNVTLSCEQNLNHDAMYWYRQDPGQGLRLIYYSQIVNDFQKGDIAEGYSVSREKKESFPLTVTSAQKNPTAFYLCASSIVGGKGHEQFFGPGTRLTVL.

Within the sample, this clone is medium-sized. The V gene is TRBV7-9, the J gene TRBJ2-1; weak D call: TRBD2 (5 bases). Germline V gene data show CDR1 as SEHNR and CDR2 as FQNEAQ (reference sequence). CDR3 length: 15 amino acids. Trimming took 7 bases from V and 4 from J, leaving 17 bases between them. The CDR3 here is CASIEAVTRYNEQFF. Here the CDR3 DNA reads TGTGCCAGCATTGAAGCGGTAACCCGTTACAATGAGCAGTTCTTC.

The gene calls are TRBV7-2 and TRBJ2-1; 9 positions match TRBD2. V was clipped by 2 bases and J by 5 bases; unmatched bases: 1. Germline values: CDR1 SGHTA, CDR2 FQGNSA. This CDR3 comprises 14 residues. The CDR3, as DNA: TGTGCCAGCAGCTTACTAGCGGGACACAATGAGCAGTTCTTC. Translated: CASSLLAGHNEQFF.

The chain uses TRBV7-9 and TRBJ1-5; D gene uncertain. Germline V lookup: CDR1 SEHNR, CDR2 FQNEAQ (reference sequence). The CDR3 covers 15 residues. V dropped 6 bases and J dropped 2 bases, with 14 bases sitting between them. The CDR3 spells CASSPKGAGNQPQHF. Here the CDR3 DNA reads TGTGCCAGCAGTCCGAAGGGAGCGGGCAATCAGCCCCAGCATTTT.

The J gene is TRBJ2-3, the V gene TRBV29-1; a possible D gene is TRBD1 (6 bases). The CDR3 covers 13 residues. V was pared by 4 bases and J by 4 bases, with 12 bases between. Germline values: CDR1 SQVTM, CDR2 ANQGSEA. Here the CDR3 reads CSVVVQGADTQYF. Here the CDR3 DNA reads TGCAGCGTTGTTGTACAGGGCGCAGATACGCAGTATTTT.

The chain employs TRBV19 and TRBJ2-1; tentatively, D is TRBD2 (6 bases). Germline V CDR1 and CDR2: LNHDA, SQIVND (reference sequence). Between the trimmed V and J ends, which lost 8 bases and 1 base, there was a span of 12 bases. CDR3 length equals 14 residues. The CDR3 region is CASSGGMSYNEQFF. The CDR3 bases are TGTGCCAGTTCCGGGGGTATGTCCTACAATGAGCAGTTCTTC.

The chain uses TRBV12-5 and TRBJ1-5; 7 bases line up with TRBD1. The germline CDR1 and CDR2 sequences are LGHNT and FRNRAP. The CDR3 contains 16 residues. V lost 3 bases, J lost 2 bases, and 7 bases stayed unmatched. The CDR3 DNA reads TGTGCTAGTGGTTTAGAAACAGGGGATGGCAATCAGCCCCAGCATTTT. It yields the protein CASGLETGDGNQPQHF.

V and J are TRBV5-1 and TRBJ2-3; D not certain. The CDR3 totals 13 residues. CDR1 SGHRS and CDR2 YFSETQ come from the germline V gene. Trimming removed 4 bases at V and 1 base at J, with 7 bases between. The CDR3, as DNA: TGCGCCAGCAGCAGAACAGGCACAGATACGCAGTATTTT. It yields the protein CASSRTGTDTQYF.

V usage is TRBV6-5 and J usage is TRBJ1-1; TRBD1 aligns across 9 bases. The germline V gene encodes CDR1 MNHEY and CDR2 SVGAGI. The V gene end was trimmed by 4 bases and the J gene end by 7 bases; junction bases not matched to a gene: 10. CDR3 size: 15 residues. The CDR3, as DNA: TGTGCCAGCAGTTTAAGAAGGACAGGGGCGAATGAAGCTTTCTTT. Translated, it gives CASSLRRTGANEAFF.

The CDR3 here is CASKEVASGSYEQYF. CDR3 DNA sequence: TGTGCCAGCAAAGAGGTGGCTAGCGGCTCCTACGAGCAGTACTTC. This chain joins TRBV28 and TRBJ2-7; 7 nucleotides agree with TRBD2. The CDR3 has 15 amino acids. V gave up 7 bases and J gave up 0 bases; unmatched junction bases: 9. CDR1 MDHEN and CDR2 SYDVKM come from the germline V gene.

This clone came up once. Other DNA sequences of this sample code for an identical CDR3. The CDR3 spells CASSTESSYNSPLHF. Written as DNA, the CDR3 is TGTGCCAGCAGTACCGAGAGCTCCTATAATTCACCCCTCCACTTT. The chain recombines TRBV2 with TRBJ1-6, with D uncertain. CDR1 is SNHLY and CDR2 is FYNNEI in the germline V gene. This CDR3 has 15 residues. Trimming cost V 5 bases and J 0 bases, with 8 bases left between them.

This clone was found a few times. The same CDR3 arises from other DNA sequences in this sample as well. V is TRBV10-3 and J is TRBJ1-6; D may be TRBD1 (6 bases). Between the trimmed V and J ends, which lost 11 bases and 13 bases, there was a span of 21 bases. Per the germline V gene, CDR1 is ENHRY and CDR2 is SYGVKD. The CDR3 has 13 amino acids. The CDR3 sequence: CAVLGTPAEPLHF. CDR3 DNA: TGTGCCGTCCTCGGGACACCTGCCGAGCCCCTCCACTTT.

This clone appeared once. The chain has TRBV7-2 and TRBJ1-2; TRBD1 aligns across 7 bases. J lost 6 bases, V lost 4 bases, and 5 bases had no gene match. The germline V gene has CDR1 SGHTA and CDR2 FQGNSA. The length of the CDR3 is 13 residues. The CDR3 here is CASSSNRGNGYTF. CDR3 sequence (DNA): TGTGCCAGCAGCTCGAACAGGGGTAATGGCTACACCTTC.

CDR3 nucleotides: TGTGCCAGCAGCCCAAGGACAGGGTGGACTGAAGCTTTCTTT. Translation gives CASSPRTGWTEAFF. The chain links TRBV5-4 to TRBJ1-1; 8 nucleotides agree with TRBD1. The CDR3 is made up of 14 amino acids. CDR1 is SGHNT, CDR2 YYREEE, per germline (reference sequence). Losses at the gene ends were 4 bases for V and 5 bases for J; bases not matched to a gene: 7.

The V gene is TRBV7-2, the J gene TRBJ1-5, with 12 bases matching TRBD1. The CDR3 consists of 16 residues. CDR1 is SGHTA and CDR2 is FQGNSA in the germline V gene. Trimming cost V 2 bases and J 5 bases; bases outside gene matches: 4. The CDR3 nucleotides are TGTGCCAGCAGCTTAAGAGGGACAGGGGGCTATCAGCCCCAGCATTTT. Its translation: CASSLRGTGGYQPQHF.

This chain links TRBV5-1 with TRBJ2-1; D perhaps matches TRBD1 (5 bases). V lost 0 bases to trimming and J lost 0 bases, with 7 bases between them. The CDR3 sequence is 15 residues long. Germline CDR1 reads SGHRS; CDR2 reads YFSETQ. In nucleotides, the CDR3 is TGCGCCAGCAGCTTGGCCCAGGGCTCCTACAATGAGCAGTTCTTC. Residues: CASSLAQGSYNEQFF.

This clone turned up a few times. Sequence at one end of the junction differs from germline and may be a read error. The identical CDR3 is also encoded by other nucleotide sequences in the sample. The chain joins TRBV11-2 to TRBJ1-6; D ambiguous. Germline loops: CDR1 SGHAT, CDR2 FQNNGV. This CDR3 comprises 18 residues. CDR3 nucleotide sequence: TGTGCCAGCAGCTTAATACCCCCCCAGGCAGCTGATAATTCCCCCCTCCACTTT. Amino acid sequence: CASSLIPPQAADNSPLHF. Full variable domain (missing parts from reference TRBV11-2 and TRBJ1-6): EAGVAQSPRYKIIEKRQSVAFWCNPISGHATLYWYQQILGQGPKLLIQFQNNGVVDDSQLPKDRFSAERLKGVDSTLKIQPAKLEDSAVYLCASSLIPPQAADNSPLHFGNGTRLTVT.

The chain couples TRBV6-6 to TRBJ2-7; D gene uncertain. Trimming removed 4 bases from V and 8 bases from J, with 18 bases in between. The CDR3 sequence is 14 residues long. CDR1 and CDR2 (germline): MNHNY, SVGAGI (reference sequence). The CDR3 DNA reads as TGTGCCAGCAGTTTTGAGACACCGGTCCCTCAGCAGTACTTC. It specifies CASSFETPVPQQYF.

The chain employs TRBV19 and TRBJ1-1; 7 bases agree with TRBD1. There are 14 residues in the CDR3. V lost 1 base, J lost 4 bases, and 3 bases stayed unmatched. Germline CDR1 reads LNHDA; CDR2 reads SQIVND (reference sequence). This CDR3 reads CASSIGRGLTEAFF. CDR3 coding DNA: TGTGCCAGTAGTATAGGGAGGGGGCTCACTGAAGCTTTCTTT.

This chain joins TRBV7-2 and TRBJ1-1; no firm D call. Trimming removed 5 bases from V and 0 bases from J, with 10 bases in between. Per the germline V gene, CDR1 is SGHTA and CDR2 is FQGNSA. The CDR3 covers 14 residues. CDR3 sequence: CASSPNNMNTEAFF. The CDR3 DNA is TGTGCCAGCAGCCCGAACAACATGAACACTGAAGCTTTCTTT. The full variable domain, its missing parts supplied by reference TRBV7-2 and TRBJ1-1, is GAGVSQSPSNKVTEKGKDVELRCDPISGHTALYWYRQSLGQGLEFLIYFQGNSAPDKSGLPSDRFSAERTGGSVSTLTIQRTQQEDSAVYLCASSPNNMNTEAFFGQGTRLTVV.